Each of the 22 T cell receptor beta chains below was sequenced from the same sample in a study of T cell repertoires in cytomegalovirus infection. From the reads, TCRdb called clonotypes with MiXCR, one entry per CDR3 protein. Here the sample spans 650,000 to 850,000 distinct CDR3 sequences, approximately 32% being singletons. Their antigens are not known. Material: cultured CD8+ T cells from PBMCs, obtained from culture after CMV antigen stimulation. Receptor source: a human donor in good health (CMV status not recorded). Some clones in this sample may be carry-over from other donors' samples.

This clonotype has more than one count but fewer than ten. The rearrangement joins TRBV20-1 to TRBJ2-1, with D possibly being TRBD2 (5 bases). The length of the CDR3 is 15 residues. V lost 0 bases to trimming and J lost 5 bases, with 14 bases between them. CDR1 is DFQATT and CDR2 is SNEGSKA in the germline V gene (reference sequence). CDR3 nucleotides: TGCAGTGCTAGAGATCGGGAAAGGGTCCACAATGAGCAGTTCTTC. This codes for CSARDRERVHNEQFF.

The chain has TRBV27 and TRBJ2-7, with unresolved D. The ends were cut back, 7 bases at V and 3 bases at J, with 13 bases in the middle. CDR1 and CDR2 (germline): MNHEY, SMNVEV (reference sequence). The CDR3 sequence is 13 residues long. The CDR3 DNA is TGTGCCAGCACCCGGAACCCCCTCTACGAGCAGTACTTC. This translates into CASTRNPLYEQYF.

The chain couples TRBV7-6 to TRBJ1-5; D uncertain. The germline V and J ends were trimmed by 1 base and 3 bases, with 10 bases remaining between them. The germline CDR1 and CDR2 sequences are SGHVS and FNYEAQ. This CDR3 contains 15 residues. CDR3 residues: CASSLDGRDNQPQHF. The CDR3 coding sequence is TGTGCCAGCAGCTTAGACGGACGAGACAATCAGCCCCAGCATTTT.

This clonotype appeared a few times. This rearrangement joins TRBV6-2 or TRBV6-3 to TRBJ2-1; 10 nucleotides agree with TRBD2. CDR1 and CDR2 from the germline V gene are MNHEY and SVGEGT. The CDR3 extends over 15 amino acids. J was trimmed by 3 bases and V by 3 bases; bases with no gene match: 2. The CDR3 bases are TGTGCCAGCAGTTATTGGACTAGCGGCTACAATGAGCAGTTCTTC. Translating gives CASSYWTSGYNEQFF.

The CDR3 bases are TGTGCCAGTTCCTATACGGTACACATAAATCAGCCCCAGCATTTT. Encoded protein: CASSYTVHINQPQHF. The V and J genes are TRBV19 and TRBJ1-5, with D hard to call. V was pared by 8 bases and J by 4 bases, with 18 bases between. Germline loops: CDR1 LNHDA, CDR2 SQIVND (reference sequence). CDR3 length: 15 amino acids.

This rearrangement joins TRBV6-2 or TRBV6-3 to TRBJ1-5, with D perhaps matching TRBD1 (6 bases). The V gene lost 6 bases and the J gene lost 6 bases, with 12 bases spanning the gap. In germline, CDR1 is MNHEY, CDR2 SVGEGT. The CDR3 loop spans 13 amino acids. The CDR3: CASRTGRTQPQHF. The CDR3 bases are TGTGCCAGCAGAACAGGGCGGACTCAGCCCCAGCATTTT.

J is TRBJ2-3 and V is TRBV2; no definite D call. Per germline, CDR1 SNHLY and CDR2 FYNNEI. The germline V and J ends were trimmed by 5 bases and 5 bases, with 11 bases remaining between them. CDR3 length: 13 amino acids. CDR3 DNA sequence: TGTGCCAGCAGTCTCTCTGAGGTAGATACGCAGTATTTT. It encodes CASSLSEVDTQYF.

This clonotype was observed at least ten times. The chain links TRBV7-2 to TRBJ2-5; 7 nucleotides match TRBD1. The germline V gene encodes CDR1 SGHTA and CDR2 FQGNSA. The trim removed 5 bases at V and 2 bases at J, leaving 8 bases unmatched. The CDR3 is 15 amino acids. The CDR3 region is CASSQRQGTQETQYF. The CDR3 DNA reads TGTGCCAGCAGCCAAAGACAGGGAACTCAAGAGACCCAGTACTTC.

This clonotype was detected once. V usage is TRBV28 and J usage is TRBJ2-5, with D tentatively TRBD2 (5 bases). The germline V and J ends were trimmed by 7 bases and 3 bases, with 21 bases remaining between them. The CDR3 runs 16 residues. Germline CDR1 MDHEN, CDR2 SYDVKM. DNA of the CDR3: TGTGCCAGCACCCCCCGGGGAGAAGAGGGCGAAGAGACCCAGTACTTC. As protein: CASTPRGEEGEETQYF.

The chain has TRBV12-3 or TRBV12-4 and TRBJ1-2; tentatively, D is TRBD1 (5 bases). Trimming cost V 5 bases and J 8 bases, with 18 bases left between them. The CDR3 has 14 amino acids. This CDR3 is CASSAITQGGGYTF. CDR3 nucleotide sequence: TGTGCCAGCAGTGCCATCACGCAGGGTGGCGGCTACACCTTC.

This clonotype was detected only a few times. V and J are TRBV7-6 and TRBJ2-5; 9 nucleotides align to TRBD1. The CDR3 consists of 16 residues. V lost 0 bases, J lost 3 bases, and 5 bases stayed unmatched. Germline-derived CDR1 and CDR2 are SGHVS and FNYEAQ. In DNA, the CDR3 is TGTGCCAGCAGCTTAGCGGACAGGGGCAGGAAAGAGACCCAGTACTTC. It specifies CASSLADRGRKETQYF.

This clonotype was observed many times. The V and J genes are TRBV11-1 and TRBJ2-5; TRBD1 aligns across 8 bases. The CDR3 consists of 13 residues. The germline CDR1 and CDR2 sequences are SGHAT and FQDESV (reference sequence). The V segment lost 5 bases and the J segment 5 bases; nucleotides outside the gene matches: 4. This CDR3 reads CASSPWTGETQYF. As DNA, the CDR3 is TGTGCCAGCAGCCCGTGGACAGGGGAGACCCAGTACTTC.

On this clonotype itself: This could be a read error, since a much larger clone is one nucleotide away. The V and J genes are TRBV7-2 and TRBJ1-3; TRBD1 matches 7 bases. This CDR3 region has 17 residues. CDR1 SGHTA and CDR2 FQGNSA come from the germline V gene. CDR3 sequence reads: CANSLGGGVNSGNTIYF. In DNA form, the CDR3 reads TGTGCCAACAGCTTAGGGGGCGGCGTTAACTCTGGAAACACCATATATTTT.

There are many counts of this clonotype. The rearrangement joins TRBV6-5 to TRBJ2-7; D is ambiguous. The germline V gene has CDR1 MNHEY and CDR2 SVGAGI. Between the trimmed V and J ends, which lost 2 bases and 3 bases, there was a span of 11 bases. The CDR3 consists of 14 residues. The CDR3 DNA reads as TGTGCCAGCAGTTACGGCGTTGGTTACTACGAGCAGTACGTC. Protein product: CASSYGVGYYEQYV.

The sample holds many counts of this clonotype. V gene TRBV4-2 combines with J gene TRBJ2-6; the D is unclear. CDR3 size: 16 residues. The V end lost 1 base, the J end lost 0 bases, and 7 bases lay between the germline ends. Germline-derived CDR1 and CDR2 are LGHNA and YNFKEQ. In DNA, the CDR3 is TGTGCCAGCAGCCAAGGAGAGAGCTCTGGGGCCAACGTCCTGACTTTC. Translation: CASSQGESSGANVLTF.

The V call is TRBV5-6, the J call TRBJ1-1; 10 bases align to TRBD1. With V trimmed by 4 bases and J by 6 bases, 15 bases remained unmatched. CDR1 and CDR2 from the germline V gene are SGHDT and YYEEEE. The CDR3 consists of 17 residues. The CDR3 sequence is CASSIPLPRDRGAEAFF. The CDR3 coding sequence is TGTGCCAGCAGCATCCCCCTCCCCCGGGACAGGGGTGCTGAAGCTTTCTTT.

This clonotype was seen repeatedly, ten times or more. CDR3 DNA sequence: TGTGCCAGCAGTTTTGAGGCCCTCACAGATACGCAGTATTTT. Protein product: CASSFEALTDTQYF. This rearrangement joins TRBV7-2 to TRBJ2-3; D call uncertain. Germline V gene sequence: CDR1 SGHTA, CDR2 FQGNSA. The CDR3 contains 14 residues. V gave up 6 bases and J gave up 2 bases, with 12 bases separating them.

The chain carries TRBV6-1 and TRBJ2-1; 10 bases map to TRBD2. The CDR3 loop spans 15 amino acids. Germline V gene lookup returns CDR1 MNHNS and CDR2 SASEGT. With 2 bases clipped from V and 9 bases from J, the junction kept 7 bases outside the gene matches. The CDR3 region is CASSEWIAGGGEQFF. As DNA, the CDR3 is TGTGCCAGCAGTGAATGGATAGCGGGGGGCGGTGAGCAGTTCTTC.

The chain couples TRBV12-3 or TRBV12-4 to TRBJ2-3; D might be TRBD2 (7 bases). V lost 0 bases, J lost 3 bases, and 19 bases lay in between. The CDR3 totals 18 residues. The CDR3 loop is CASSLARYGGLRTDTQYF. The CDR3, as DNA: TGTGCCAGCAGTTTAGCGCGTTACGGGGGGCTAAGAACAGATACGCAGTATTTT.

This clonotype came up a few times. The chain joins TRBV7-6 to TRBJ1-3; D perhaps matches TRBD1 (5 bases). Trimming removed 4 bases from V and 0 bases from J, with 16 bases in between. Germline CDR1 reads SGHVS; CDR2 reads FNYEAQ. The CDR3 has 17 residues. The CDR3 loop reads CASSWGGGTSSGNTIYF. Written as DNA, the CDR3 is TGTGCCAGCAGCTGGGGTGGGGGGACGAGCTCTGGAAACACCATATATTTT.

The sample holds many counts of this clonotype. The chain uses TRBV7-8 and TRBJ2-4, with D possibly matching TRBD1 (5 bases). CDR3 length: 17 residues. From germline, CDR1 is SGHVS and CDR2 FQNEAQ. V was clipped by 5 bases and J by 6 bases, with 23 bases between them. CDR3 sequence reads: CASSPRIQGALINIQYF. The CDR3 bases are TGTGCCAGCAGCCCCAGGATTCAGGGCGCACTTATAAACATTCAGTACTTC.

This chain links TRBV10-3 with TRBJ2-2; possible D gene TRBD2, 5 bases. The ends were cut back, 10 bases at V and 7 bases at J, with 10 bases in the middle. Germline V gene lookup returns CDR1 ENHRY and CDR2 SYGVKD. The CDR3 loop spans 11 amino acids. The CDR3 DNA follows: TGTGCCACTGGACTGTTCGGGGAGCTGTTTTTT. Translated, it gives CATGLFGELFF.